The sequence of this T cell receptor beta chain was determined in a study of spatial heterogeneity in lung cancer. The wider study: Correlation of TCR transcript counts in tumor regions with a T cell module score from matched bulk RNA-seq was strong. There were, on average, more than ten raw-read appearances for each unique TCR and UMI combination. Study-level findings and limits: Counts of expanded alpha and beta TCRs within tumors tracked the tumor nonsynonymous mutation count.

In the case of this clonotype: Its antigen is currently unknown.

TCRdb re-called the 5' RACE reads through MiXCR, storing one row per CDR3 protein. The repertoire has fewer than 12,000 distinct CDR3 sequences, about 12% of them found once; the top ten carry about 40%. Time point indicated: sample taken at primary tumor resection. The 70 or so donors had untreated early-stage non-small cell lung cancer. The study sequenced unsorted whole RNA from tumor, nontumor lung or frozen PBMC. The length of the CDR3 is 12 residues. Germline V CDR1 and CDR2: SGHAT, FQNNGV. V lost 2 bases to trimming and J lost 7 bases, with 8 bases between them. The chain couples TRBV11-2 to TRBJ1-1; D is unclear. This receptor was taken from a male donor with early-stage non-small cell lung cancer. The sample in question was lung tumor tissue, obtained at surgery. This CDR3 reads CASSLQQLEAFF. The CDR3 DNA reads TGTGCCAGCAGCTTACAACAGCTTGAAGCTTTCTTT.